The clone carrying this TCR beta chain was detected only a few times. Sequenced by immunoSEQ multiplex PCR; TCRdb stores in-frame clones only, minus some. The sample gives 20,000 to 30,000 clones, 75% to 90% of which show up once; 6% to 9.5% is in the top ten. The data were taken from a study of blood T cell repertoires in COVID-19. The CDR3 is made up of 15 amino acids. The junction had 2 bases not matched to a gene; V was cut back by 4 bases and J by 2 bases. Germline lookup yields CDR1 SGHVS and CDR2 FQNEAQ. The sample consisted of peripheral blood. The chain has TRBV7-8 and TRBJ1-6; 7 nucleotides match TRBD1. The receptor was derived from a human donor in a cohort sampled during active COVID-19. CDR3 protein: CASSSGTAYNSPLHF. CDR3 nucleotides: TGTGCCAGCAGCTCCGGGACAGCCTATAATTCACCCCTCCACTTT. The whole variable domain, remainder taken from reference TRBV7-8 and TRBJ1-6, is GAGVSQSPRYKVAKRGQDVALRCDPISGHVSLFWYQQALGQGPEFLTYFQNEAQLDKSGLPSDRFFAERPEGSVSTLKIQRTQQEDSAVYLCASSSGTAYNSPLHFGNGTRLTVT.